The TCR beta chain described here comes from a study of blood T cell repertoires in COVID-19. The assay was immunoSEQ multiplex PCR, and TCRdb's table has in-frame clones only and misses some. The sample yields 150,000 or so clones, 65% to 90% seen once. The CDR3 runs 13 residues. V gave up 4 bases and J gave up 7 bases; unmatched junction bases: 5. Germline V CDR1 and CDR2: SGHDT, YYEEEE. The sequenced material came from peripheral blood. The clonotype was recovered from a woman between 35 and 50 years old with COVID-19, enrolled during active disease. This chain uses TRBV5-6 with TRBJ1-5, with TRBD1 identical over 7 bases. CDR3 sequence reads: CASSGTDGQPQHF. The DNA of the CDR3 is TGTGCCAGCAGCGGGACAGACGGCCAGCCCCAGCATTTT.